This note documents a single T cell receptor (beta chain) sequence. The data stem from a study of blood T cell repertoires in COVID-19. Background on the study: In each case, the material was cDNA or gDNA derived from T cells, B-cell-depleted T cells, or PBMCs.

Two negative PCRs, clearance, or symptom resolution characterized the recovered Cohort 3 donors. Germline V gene data show CDR1 as SNHLY and CDR2 as FYNNEI. This CDR3 is 14 amino acids long. The germline V and J ends were trimmed by 8 bases and 4 bases, with 18 bases remaining between them. As processed by the authors: The assay estimated nucleated cells by amplifying reference gene primers. Here immunoSEQ multiplex PCR was the method, and the copy in TCRdb shows in-frame clones only, minus some. That table supplies the V and J calls and clone size; D and trimming were determined from the DNA. The sample yields 500,000 or so clones, approximately 90% seen once.

This chain connects TRBV2 to TRBJ2-7; maybe TRBD2 (6 bases). The sequenced sample consisted of PBMCs or T cells enriched from blood (not recorded which). This TCR was recovered from a woman between 18 and 30 years old who had recovered from COVID-19. Here the CDR3 DNA reads TGTGCCAGCGGGATGCTGGGACTCGGATACGAGCAGTACTTC. This encodes CASGMLGLGYEQYF.